Sequencing of this T cell receptor beta chain was carried out in a study of cytomegalovirus exposure and HLA in healthy donors. Germline lookup yields CDR1 MNHEY and CDR2 SVGAGI. Losses at the gene ends were 2 bases for V and 6 bases for J; bases not matched to a gene: 5. The CDR3 extends over 16 amino acids. 60 Vbeta and 13 Jbeta primers were used in PCR. Here immunoSEQ multiplex PCR was the method, and the copy in TCRdb shows in-frame clones only, minus some. The sample consists of some 160,000 clones, 80% to 90% of them appearing once. The chain uses TRBV6-5 and TRBJ2-1, with 12 bases aligning to TRBD1. Sequencing was performed on PBMCs. The sequence was collected from a woman between 40 and 50 years old in good health and CMV-seropositive. CDR3 DNA sequence: TGTGCCAGCAGTTACACTTGGGACAGGGGGCTCAATGAGCAGTTCTTC. Translated: CASSYTWDRGLNEQFF.